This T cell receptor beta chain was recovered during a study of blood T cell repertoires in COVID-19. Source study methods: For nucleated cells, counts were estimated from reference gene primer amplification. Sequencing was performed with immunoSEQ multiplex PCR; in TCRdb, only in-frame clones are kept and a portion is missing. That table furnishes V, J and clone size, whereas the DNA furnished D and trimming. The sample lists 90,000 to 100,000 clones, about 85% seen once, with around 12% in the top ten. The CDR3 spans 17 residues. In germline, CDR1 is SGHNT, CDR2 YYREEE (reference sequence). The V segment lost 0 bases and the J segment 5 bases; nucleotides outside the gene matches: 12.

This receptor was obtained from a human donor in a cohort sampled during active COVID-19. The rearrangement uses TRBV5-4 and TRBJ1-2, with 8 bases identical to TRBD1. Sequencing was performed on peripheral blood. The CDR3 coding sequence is TGTGCCAGCAGCTTGGAAGGGGACAGGAGACAGCTTTATGGCTACACCTTC. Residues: CASSLEGDRRQLYGYTF.